This T cell receptor (beta chain) is drawn from a study of blood T cell repertoires in COVID-19. Across the whole study: Collection of acute and convalescent COVID-19 samples took place in the United States, Italy and Spain.

This clone was seen a single time. Authors' processing steps: Estimation of nucleated cell counts was performed using reference gene primer amplification. TCRdb's copy holds only in-frame clones and misses some; the assay was immunoSEQ multiplex PCR. D and trimming were read from the DNA, whereas the V and J calls and clone size are those reported in that table. Here the sample spans more than 300,000 clones, about four fifths being singletons. This CDR3 is 12 amino acids long. CDR1 and CDR2 from the germline V gene are SNHLY and FYNNEI. Trimming took 11 bases from V and 6 from J; bases not matched to a gene: 7.

The V gene is TRBV2, the J gene TRBJ1-1; 9 bases match TRBD1. The specimen was peripheral blood. This clonotype originated in a woman in her forties or fifties with acute or convalescent COVID-19. CDR3 residues: CAVGQGNAEAFF. The CDR3 DNA reads as TGTGCCGTGGGACAGGGCAACGCTGAAGCTTTCTTT.